This T cell receptor (beta chain) is from a study of cytomegalovirus exposure and HLA in healthy donors. Study findings and constraints: Cytomegalovirus status, reportedly, was diagnosed with high specificity and sensitivity by the classifier.

The CDR3 extends over 15 amino acids. J gave up 2 bases and V 3 bases, and 3 bases lay outside the gene matches. The germline gives CDR1 SEHNR, CDR2 FQNEAQ (reference sequence). As for this clone: Its antigen is unknown.

The study ran its PCR with 60 Vbeta and 13 Jbeta primers. Produced via immunoSEQ multiplex PCR; TCRdb's table is partial and in-frame only. The repertoire holds some 150,000 clones, with over 60% as singletons. The TCR was taken from a woman aged 30 to 39 in good health and CMV-seronegative. Sequencing was carried out using PBMCs. The rearrangement joins TRBV7-9 to TRBJ2-1; TRBD1 matches at 8 bases. The CDR3 DNA is TGTGCCAGCAGCTTGACAGGGGACCCCTACAATGAGCAGTTCTTC. Its protein product is CASSLTGDPYNEQFF.